The 4 T cell receptor beta chains below come from one sample, sequenced in a study of T cells after yellow fever vaccination. TCRdb redid the calling of the 5' RACE reads with MiXCR, one entry per CDR3 protein. The sample yields a few hundred thousand distinct CDR3 sequences, approximately 19% seen once. The sample here was PBMCs, taken before the yellow fever booster vaccination. These receptors were taken from a man aged 18 to 29 who received the YFV17D yellow fever vaccine.

This clonotype was picked up one time. The V call is TRBV5-1, the J call TRBJ2-7; D could derive from TRBD1 or TRBD2 (5 bases each). The length of the CDR3 is 14 residues. V lost 0 bases and J 3 bases, leaving 10 bases between the germline ends. CDR1 SGHRS and CDR2 YFSETQ come from the germline V gene. CDR3 bases: TGCGCCAGCAGCTTGGGGAGAGGGGACTACGAGCAGTACTTC. Amino acids: CASSLGRGDYEQYF.

This clonotype was recorded a few times. The chain recombines TRBV6-5 with TRBJ2-7; tentative D call: TRBD2 (7 bases). V lost 0 bases and J 4 bases, leaving 13 bases between the germline ends. This CDR3 has 15 amino acids. Germline values: CDR1 MNHEY, CDR2 SVGAGI. The CDR3 DNA sequence: TGTGCCAGCAGTTACTCCTCGGGGGGCGAGTACGAGCAGTACTTC. It specifies CASSYSSGGEYEQYF.

The rearrangement links TRBV4-1 to TRBJ2-4; no firm D call. CDR3 length equals 15 residues. Germline assignment: CDR1 MGHRA and CDR2 YSYEKL. V was pared by 0 bases and J by 0 bases, with 6 bases between. The CDR3, as DNA: TGCGCCAGCAGCCAAGAACGGATAGCCAAAAACATTCAGTACTTC. This gives the protein CASSQERIAKNIQYF.

The chain recombines TRBV28 with TRBJ1-5, with 10 bases that match TRBD1. The CDR3 has 16 residues. Trimming took 5 bases from V and 5 from J; bases not matched to a gene: 9. Germline V gives CDR1 MDHEN, CDR2 SYDVKM. The CDR3 loop is CASSTAGQGDYQPQHF. In nucleotides, the CDR3 is TGTGCCAGCAGTACAGCAGGACAGGGGGACTATCAGCCCCAGCATTTT. Variable domain in full (rest from reference TRBV28 and TRBJ1-5): DVKVTQSSRYLVKRTGEKVFLECVQDMDHENMFWYRQDPGLGLRLIYFSYDVKMKEKGDIPEGYSVSREKKERFSLILESASTNQTSMYLCASSTAGQGDYQPQHFGDGTRLSIL.